What follows are 2 T cell receptor beta chains derived from one specimen sequenced in a study of Ad26.COV2.S vaccination and SARS-CoV-2 variants. TCRdb keeps only in-frame clones here, not all; method: immunoSEQ multiplex PCR. The data hold roughly 700,000 clones, with more than 80% observed a single time. As for treatment: 15 to 20 received Ad26.COV2.S at low or high dose, single or two shots; a few received placebo; per-sample allocation not given. Sampling happened 63 days after the first vaccine or placebo injection. The sequencing used peripheral blood, collected in a trial of Ad26.COV2.S vaccine versus placebo. The receptors here all came from a person between 18 and 65 years old who received the Ad26.COV2.S COVID-19 vaccine or a placebo.

The rearrangement links TRBV6-5 to TRBJ1-3, with D uncertain. The CDR3 sequence is 15 residues long. Looked up from germline, CDR1 is MNHEY and CDR2 is SVGAGI. Trimming pared 8 bases from V and 3 bases from J, leaving 17 bases between. Written as DNA, the CDR3 is TGTGCCAGCGCTTATCAAAATGGTGGTGGAAACACCATATATTTT. Protein product: CASAYQNGGGNTIYF.

The chain carries TRBV19 and TRBJ2-7; weak D call: TRBD1 (6 bases). V gave up 6 bases and J gave up 6 bases, with 15 bases separating them. From germline, CDR1 is LNHDA and CDR2 SQIVND (reference sequence). The CDR3 totals 13 residues. CDR3 DNA sequence: TGTGCCAGTAGGATCACAGGGTTTGGCGAGCAGTACTTC. It yields the protein CASRITGFGEQYF.